These T cell receptor beta chains were read from a single sample in a study of cytomegalovirus exposure and HLA in healthy donors. Here immunoSEQ multiplex PCR was the method, and the copy in TCRdb shows in-frame clones only, minus some. The top ten hold 0.95% to 1.5% of the sample, which has approximately 120,000 clones, 65% to 85% seen once. Input material: PBMCs. The receptors come from a man between 45 and 60 years old in good health and CMV-seronegative. Both conserved end residues are part of each CDR3. The D gene is left open where the match is weak. Size tells how often a clone was seen (once, few, many) or the class of an expanded clone, and some rows leave it out.

>TRBV5-1|TRBD1|TRBJ1-1|.
TGCGCCAGCAGCTTGGCCACCGGGACAGGGGCCACTGAAGCTTTCTTT
CASSLATGTGATEAFF
>TRBV7-2|TRBD1|TRBJ1-1|.
TGTGCCAGCAGCCTCCTACAGGGGGCCTCCAGGTCTGAAGCTTTCTTT
CASSLLQGASRSEAFF
>TRBV7-8|TRBD1|TRBJ2-2|.
TGTGCCAGCAGCCTCTGGACAGGGGGGACCGGGGAGCTGTTTTTT
CASSLWTGGTGELFF
>TRBV14|.|TRBJ1-1|once
TGTGCCAGCAGCTCCGACGGGGGGCGGACTGAAGCTTTCTTT
CASSSDGGRTEAFF
>TRBV18|TRBD1|TRBJ1-5|.
TGTGCCAGCTCACCAAGACAGGGGCTGGATCAGCCCCAGCATTTT
CASSPRQGLDQPQHF
>TRBV11-2|.|TRBJ2-7|.
TGTGCCAGCAGCCTAAGGGGAGGTCTTGTGCAGTACTTC
CASSLRGGLVQYF
>TRBV6-6|TRBD2|TRBJ2-1|few
TGTGCCAGCAGTGGGACTAGCGGGAGGACCTACAATGAGCAGTTCTTC
CASSGTSGRTYNEQFF
>TRBV7-9|TRBD1|TRBJ2-5|.
TGTGCCAGCAGACGACAGGGGGGAGAGACCCAGTACTTC
CASRRQGGETQYF
>TRBV7-2|TRBD2|TRBJ2-2|.
TGTGCCAGCAGCCGACACCCAGGGACTAGCGGGGGGAACACCGGGGAGCTGTTTTTT
CASSRHPGTSGGNTGELFF
>TRBV19|.|TRBJ1-1|.
TGTGCCAGTAGTATACTGAGGGAGAACACTGAAGCTTTCTTT
CASSILRENTEAFF
>TRBV2|.|TRBJ1-2|.
TGTGCCAGCAGCCCTTCCTCGGGGGGGTATGGCTACACCTTC
CASSPSSGGYGYTF
>TRBV28|.|TRBJ1-1|.
TGTGCCAGCAGCCGTACCCCAGGGAACACTGAAGCTTTCTTT
CASSRTPGNTEAFF
>TRBV15|.|TRBJ1-2|.
TGTGCCACCAGCAGGGCAGGGAATTTTAATGGCTACACCTTC
CATSRAGNFNGYTF
>TRBV5-1|TRBD1|TRBJ2-5|.
TGCGCCAGCAGCTTGACAGGGGGCAACCAAGAGACCCAGTACTTC
CASSLTGGNQETQYF
>TRBV9|TRBD2|TRBJ2-2|.
TGTGCCAGCAGCGTAGCTCCTCGGGGGGGCACCGGGGAGCTGTTTTTT
CASSVAPRGGTGELFF
>TRBV10-3|TRBD2|TRBJ2-1|few
TGTGCCATCTCGGGAAATAGCGGGAGAGCTCTGCTTTACAATGAGCAGTTCTTC
CAISGNSGRALLYNEQFF
>TRBV9|.|TRBJ2-3|.
TGTGCCAGCAGCGTAACTGCTAGCACAGATACGCAGTATTTT
CASSVTASTDTQYF
>TRBV7-9|TRBD2|TRBJ2-4|.
TGTGCCAGCAGCTTAACGACTAGCCAGGACATTCAGTACTTC
CASSLTTSQDIQYF
>TRBV27|TRBD1|TRBJ1-2|few
TGTGCCAGCAGTCCGCTACAGGGGGGTGGCTACACCTTC
CASSPLQGGGYTF
>TRBV13|TRBD2|TRBJ2-3|.
TGTGCCAGCAGCCCCGGGCTAGCGGGAGTAGATACGCAGTATTTT
CASSPGLAGVDTQYF
>TRBV11-2|TRBD2|TRBJ2-7|.
TGTGCCAGCAGCTTTACCTTTAGCGGACTAGCGGGCTACGAGCAGTACTTC
CASSFTFSGLAGYEQYF
>TRBV28|TRBD2|TRBJ2-1|once
TGTGCCAGCAGTATTAGCGGGAGGGGCTTGGACAATGAGCAGTTCTTC
CASSISGRGLDNEQFF
>TRBV7-2|.|TRBJ2-3|once
TGTGCCAGCAGCTTACTTGATACGCAGTATTTT
CASSLLDTQYF
>TRBV5-1|.|TRBJ2-3|.
TGCGCCAGCAGCCCGCCGGGACTCGAACGAGATACGCAGTATTTT
CASSPPGLERDTQYF
>TRBV6-1|.|TRBJ2-3|few
TGTGCCAGCGGATCCGGGACACAAAGCACAGATACGCAGTATTTT
CASGSGTQSTDTQYF
>TRBV27|TRBD2|TRBJ2-7|few
TGTGCCAGCAGCCGTATTAGCGGGAGAGGGTTCCACGAGCAGTACTTC
CASSRISGRGFHEQYF
>TRBV19|TRBD2|TRBJ2-7|.
TGTGCCAGTAGTGACGGGAGGGTCTACGAGCAGTACTTC
CASSDGRVYEQYF
>TRBV7-2|TRBD2|TRBJ2-4|.
TGTGCCAGCAGCTCTCTAGCGGGAGGGGCGGCCAAAAACATTCAGTACTTC
CASSSLAGGAAKNIQYF
>TRBV28|.|TRBJ1-2|.
TGTGCCAGCAGTTTAAGGGAGGAGGGCTACACCTTC
CASSLREEGYTF
>TRBV5-1|TRBD1|TRBJ2-1|.
TGCGCCAGCAGCTTGGACAGGGGCTACAATGAGCAGTTCTTC
CASSLDRGYNEQFF
>TRBV28|.|TRBJ1-2|.
TGTGCCAGCAGTTTAGGAACTACTCAGGGCTCCTATGGCTACACCTTC
CASSLGTTQGSYGYTF
>TRBV5-1|.|TRBJ1-4|.
TGCGCCAGCAGCTTGGATCCCCGAGGCGCTGCAACTAATGAAAAACTGTTTTTT
CASSLDPRGAATNEKLFF
>TRBV5-1|.|TRBJ2-7|.
TGCGCCAGCAGCTTGGATGGACTGGGGTCCTACGAGCAGTACTTC
CASSLDGLGSYEQYF
>TRBV7-3|.|TRBJ2-1|once
TGTGCCAGCGCGCTCTCGAGCTCCTACAATGAGCAGTTCTTC
CASALSSSYNEQFF
>TRBV5-5|TRBD1|TRBJ1-5|.
TGTGCCAGCAGCCCCGGGACAGGGTTTGGGCCCCAGCATTTT
CASSPGTGFGPQHF
>TRBV5-4|TRBD1|TRBJ2-3|.
TGTGCCAGCAGCGACGGACAGGGGAGCACAGATACGCAGTATTTT
CASSDGQGSTDTQYF
>TRBV7-6|.|TRBJ2-5|.
TGTGCCAGCAGCCCCATGCCCGAGGAGACCCAGTACTTC
CASSPMPEETQYF
>TRBV19|.|TRBJ2-2|.
TGTGCCTCGGACAGACGGTACACCGGGGAGCTGTTTTTT
CASDRRYTGELFF
>TRBV7-2|TRBD2|TRBJ2-2|.
TGTGCCAGCAGCTTAGTGGGAGGGGTCGACACCGGGGAGCTGTTTTTT
CASSLVGGVDTGELFF
>TRBV11-2|TRBD1|TRBJ2-7|.
TGTGCCAGCAGCCGACAGGGGATCTACGAGCAGTACTTC
CASSRQGIYEQYF
>TRBV11-3|TRBD1|TRBJ2-1|.
TGTGCCAGCAGCTCCCACCGACCCGGGACAGGGTTTAATAGTGAGCAGTTCTTC
CASSSHRPGTGFNSEQFF
>TRBV28|.|TRBJ1-2|.
TGTGCCAGCAGTTTATCTACAGGAATGGGCTATGGCTACACCTTC
CASSLSTGMGYGYTF
>TRBV19|TRBD1|TRBJ1-5|.
TGTGCCAGCTTATCCCACGACAGGGGTACTTCCAATCAGCCCCAGCATTTT
CASLSHDRGTSNQPQHF